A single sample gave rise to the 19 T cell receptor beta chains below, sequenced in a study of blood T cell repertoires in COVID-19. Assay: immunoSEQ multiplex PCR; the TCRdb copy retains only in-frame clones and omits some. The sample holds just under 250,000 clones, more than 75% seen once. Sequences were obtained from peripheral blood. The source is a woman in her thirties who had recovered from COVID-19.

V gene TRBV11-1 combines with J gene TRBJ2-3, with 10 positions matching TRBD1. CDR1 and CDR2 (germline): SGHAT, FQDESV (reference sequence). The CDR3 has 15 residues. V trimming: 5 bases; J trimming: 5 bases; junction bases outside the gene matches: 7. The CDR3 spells CASSPGQGFRDTQYF. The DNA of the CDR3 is TGTGCCAGCAGCCCGGGACAGGGGTTTCGAGATACGCAGTATTTT.

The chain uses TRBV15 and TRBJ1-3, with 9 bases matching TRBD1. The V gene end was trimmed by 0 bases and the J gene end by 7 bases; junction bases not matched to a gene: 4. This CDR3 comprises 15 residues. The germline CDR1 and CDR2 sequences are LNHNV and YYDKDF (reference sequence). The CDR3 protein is CATSREPTGGNTIYF. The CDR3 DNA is TGTGCCACCAGCAGAGAACCGACAGGGGGTAACACCATATATTTT.

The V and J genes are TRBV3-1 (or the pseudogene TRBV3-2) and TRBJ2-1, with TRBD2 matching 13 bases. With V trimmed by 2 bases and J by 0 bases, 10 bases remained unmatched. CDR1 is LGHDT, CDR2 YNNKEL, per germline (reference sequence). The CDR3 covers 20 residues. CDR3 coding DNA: TGTGCCAGCAGCCAACTACCGGGACTAGCGGGGATAAGCTCCTACAATGAGCAGTTCTTC. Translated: CASSQLPGLAGISSYNEQFF.

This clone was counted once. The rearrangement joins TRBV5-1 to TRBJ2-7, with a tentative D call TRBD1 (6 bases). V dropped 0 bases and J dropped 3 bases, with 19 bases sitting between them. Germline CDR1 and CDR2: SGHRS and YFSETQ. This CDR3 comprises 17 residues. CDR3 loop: CASSLADSLLTGYEQYF. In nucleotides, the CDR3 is TGCGCCAGCAGCTTGGCGGACAGCCTCCTAACCGGCTACGAGCAGTACTTC.

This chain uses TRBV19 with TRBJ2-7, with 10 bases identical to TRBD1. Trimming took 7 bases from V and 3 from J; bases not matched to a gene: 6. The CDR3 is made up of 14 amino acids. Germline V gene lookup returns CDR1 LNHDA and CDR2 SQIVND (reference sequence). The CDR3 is CASTRGTGDYEQYF. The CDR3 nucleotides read TGTGCCAGTACTCGCGGGACAGGGGACTACGAGCAGTACTTC.

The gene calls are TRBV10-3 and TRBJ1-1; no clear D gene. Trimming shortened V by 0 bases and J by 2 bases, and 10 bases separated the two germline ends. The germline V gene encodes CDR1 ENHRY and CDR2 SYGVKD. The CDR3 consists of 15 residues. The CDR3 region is CAISESYGQNTEAFF. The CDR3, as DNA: TGTGCCATCAGTGAGTCTTACGGTCAAAACACTGAAGCTTTCTTT.

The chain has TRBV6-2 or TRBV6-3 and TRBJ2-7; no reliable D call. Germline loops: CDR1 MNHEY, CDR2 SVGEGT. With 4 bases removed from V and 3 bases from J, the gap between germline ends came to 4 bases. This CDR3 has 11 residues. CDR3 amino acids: CASSSVYEQYF. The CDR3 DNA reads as TGTGCCAGCAGTTCTGTCTACGAGCAGTACTTC.

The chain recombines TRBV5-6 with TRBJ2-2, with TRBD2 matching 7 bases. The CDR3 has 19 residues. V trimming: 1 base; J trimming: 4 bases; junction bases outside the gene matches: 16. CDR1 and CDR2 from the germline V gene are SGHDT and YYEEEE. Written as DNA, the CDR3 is TGTGCCAGCAGCTTGTATAGTTGGAGCGGGACGGTCTCCACCGGGGAGCTGTTTTTT. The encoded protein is CASSLYSWSGTVSTGELFF. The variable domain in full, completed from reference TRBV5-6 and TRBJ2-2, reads DAGVTQSPTHLIKTRGQQVTLRCSPKSGHDTVSWYQQALGQGPQFIFQYYEEEERQRGNFPDRFSGHQFPNYSSELNVNALLLGDSALYLCASSLYSWSGTVSTGELFFGEGSRLTVL.

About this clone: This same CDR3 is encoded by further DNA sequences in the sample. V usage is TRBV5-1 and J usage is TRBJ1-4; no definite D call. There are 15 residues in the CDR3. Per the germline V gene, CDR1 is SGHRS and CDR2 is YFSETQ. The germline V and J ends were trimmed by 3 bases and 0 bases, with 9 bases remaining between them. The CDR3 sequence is CASSSEGATNEKLFF. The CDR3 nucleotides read TGCGCCAGCAGCTCCGAGGGAGCAACTAATGAAAAACTGTTTTTT.

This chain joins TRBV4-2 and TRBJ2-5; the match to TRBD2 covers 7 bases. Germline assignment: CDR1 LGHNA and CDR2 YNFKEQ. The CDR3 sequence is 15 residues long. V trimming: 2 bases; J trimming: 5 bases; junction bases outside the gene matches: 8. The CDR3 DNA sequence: TGTGCCAGCAGCCAAAGGGAGGGTAGGCACGAGACCCAGTACTTC. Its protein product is CASSQREGRHETQYF.

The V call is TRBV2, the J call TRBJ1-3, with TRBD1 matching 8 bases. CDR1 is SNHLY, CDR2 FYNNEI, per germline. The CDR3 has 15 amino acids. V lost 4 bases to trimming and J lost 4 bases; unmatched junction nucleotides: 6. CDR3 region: CASSVGRGLGNTIYF. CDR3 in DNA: TGTGCCAGCAGTGTCGGCAGGGGGCTCGGAAACACCATATATTTT.

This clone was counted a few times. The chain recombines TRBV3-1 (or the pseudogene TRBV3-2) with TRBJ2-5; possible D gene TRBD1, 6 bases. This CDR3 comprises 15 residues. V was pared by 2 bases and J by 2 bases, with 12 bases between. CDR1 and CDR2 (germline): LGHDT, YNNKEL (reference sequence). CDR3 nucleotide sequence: TGTGCCAGCAGCCAAACCGGGACACAACAAGAGACCCAGTACTTC. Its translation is CASSQTGTQQETQYF.

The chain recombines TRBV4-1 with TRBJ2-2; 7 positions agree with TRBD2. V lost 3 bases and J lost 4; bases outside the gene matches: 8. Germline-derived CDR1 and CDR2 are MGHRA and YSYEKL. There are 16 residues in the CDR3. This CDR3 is CASSHGTSDSTGELFF. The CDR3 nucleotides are TGCGCCAGCAGCCATGGCACTAGCGATAGCACCGGGGAGCTGTTTTTT.

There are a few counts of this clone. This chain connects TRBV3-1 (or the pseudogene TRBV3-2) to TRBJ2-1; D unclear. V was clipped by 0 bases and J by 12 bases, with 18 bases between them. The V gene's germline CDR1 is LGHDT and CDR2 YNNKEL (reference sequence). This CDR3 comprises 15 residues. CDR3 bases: TGTGCCAGCAGCCAAGATGCGACACTCGATCGAAGGCAGTTCTTC. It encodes CASSQDATLDRRQFF.

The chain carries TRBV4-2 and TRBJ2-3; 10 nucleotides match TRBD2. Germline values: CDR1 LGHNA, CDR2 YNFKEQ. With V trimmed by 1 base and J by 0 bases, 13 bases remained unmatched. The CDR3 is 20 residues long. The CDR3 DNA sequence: TGTGCCAGCAGCCAAGCTTTAATAGCGGGGGGCAGACCAAGCACAGATACGCAGTATTTT. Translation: CASSQALIAGGRPSTDTQYF.

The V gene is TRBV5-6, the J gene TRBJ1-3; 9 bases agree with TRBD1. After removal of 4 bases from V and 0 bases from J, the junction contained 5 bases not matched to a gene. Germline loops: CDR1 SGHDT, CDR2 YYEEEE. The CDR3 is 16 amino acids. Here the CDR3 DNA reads TGTGCCAGCAGCCCCGGGACAGGGAACTCTGGAAACACCATATATTTT. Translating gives CASSPGTGNSGNTIYF.

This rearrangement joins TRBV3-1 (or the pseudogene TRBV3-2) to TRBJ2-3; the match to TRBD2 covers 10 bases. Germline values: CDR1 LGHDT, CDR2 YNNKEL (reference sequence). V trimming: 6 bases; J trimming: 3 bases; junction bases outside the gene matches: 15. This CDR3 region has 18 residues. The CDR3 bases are TGTGCCAGCAGTGAGGAGCGAGCGGGGGGGCTGAGTACAGATACGCAGTATTTT. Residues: CASSEERAGGLSTDTQYF.

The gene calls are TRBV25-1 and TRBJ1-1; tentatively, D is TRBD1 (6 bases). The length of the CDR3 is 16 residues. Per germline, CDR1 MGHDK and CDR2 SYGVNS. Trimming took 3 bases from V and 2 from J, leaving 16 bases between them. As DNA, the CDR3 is TGTGCCAGCAGTGACTTACAGGGAGGGGAAAACACTGAAGCTTTCTTT. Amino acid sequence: CASSDLQGGENTEAFF.

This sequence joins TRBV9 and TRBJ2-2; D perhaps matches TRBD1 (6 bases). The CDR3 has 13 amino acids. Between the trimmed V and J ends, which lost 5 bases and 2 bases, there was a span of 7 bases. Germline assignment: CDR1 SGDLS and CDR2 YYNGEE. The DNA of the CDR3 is TGTGCCAGCAGGGACAGTAACACCGGGGAGCTGTTTTTT. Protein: CASRDSNTGELFF.